The 6 T cell receptor beta chains given below trace back to one sample, sequenced in a study of T cells in pancreatic ductal adenocarcinoma (dated by TCRdb to 2017 to 2019). To prepare the library, the immunoSEQ multiplex PCR assay was applied. TCRdb provides this immuneACCESS table in a form limited to in-frame rearrangements. Some clones are lacking; in checked studies, under half of them reflect an unresolved V gene, and why the rest are absent is not known. Counted in this sample were 25,000 to 35,000 clones; around nine tenths of them appeared once. Of the sample, less than 2.5% falls within the top ten clones. The selected pancreatic ductal adenocarcinoma patients had received surgery without neoadjuvant therapy. The sample taken for sequencing was PBMCs. The receptors stem from a human donor with pancreatic ductal adenocarcinoma.

CDR3 coding DNA: TGTGCCAGCAGGGACAGAGGGATCACTGAAGCTTTCTTT. This translates into CASRDRGITEAFF. This chain uses TRBV6-1 with TRBJ1-1, with D perhaps TRBD1 (6 bases). The CDR3 contains 13 residues. The ends were cut back, 6 bases at V and 4 bases at J, with 12 bases in the middle. CDR1 and CDR2 (germline): MNHNS, SASEGT.

The chain couples TRBV11-2 to TRBJ2-3, with D perhaps matching TRBD2 (5 bases). The germline V gene has CDR1 SGHAT and CDR2 FQNNGV. V was pared by 6 bases and J by 6 bases, with 19 bases between. CDR3 size: 15 residues. The CDR3 sequence is CASRPIARRPDTQYF. The CDR3 nucleotides read TGTGCCAGCAGACCTATAGCGCGCAGGCCGGATACGCAGTATTTT.

The chain links TRBV11-2 to TRBJ2-7, with 7 bases aligning to TRBD2. Trimming at V came to 2 bases and at J to 7 bases, leaving 14 bases not matched to a gene. The CDR3 loop spans 16 amino acids. Germline lookup yields CDR1 SGHAT and CDR2 FQNNGV. The CDR3 is CASSLSGTNGSREQYF. The CDR3 DNA sequence: TGTGCCAGCAGCTTAAGCGGGACTAACGGGAGTCGGGAGCAGTACTTC.

V and J are TRBV6-5 and TRBJ1-1, with TRBD1 as a possible D gene (6 bases). The CDR3 runs 15 residues. The ends were cut back, 2 bases at V and 4 bases at J, with 14 bases in the middle. Germline V CDR1 and CDR2: MNHEY, SVGAGI. DNA of the CDR3: TGTGCCAGCAGTTACCAATGGGGGGCTGGCACTGAAGCTTTCTTT. It specifies CASSYQWGAGTEAFF.

This clone was detected only once. The chain couples TRBV7-8 to TRBJ2-5, with TRBD1 as a possible D gene (6 bases). The CDR3 runs to 16 residues. V lost 5 bases and J lost 5, with 21 bases in between. Germline V gene lookup returns CDR1 SGHVS and CDR2 FQNEAQ. CDR3 protein: CASSRKWGLGGETQYF. The CDR3 nucleotides read TGTGCCAGCAGCCGGAAATGGGGGCTCGGTGGGGAGACCCAGTACTTC.

The chain uses TRBV20-1 and TRBJ1-2, with unresolved D. Germline V lookup: CDR1 DFQATT, CDR2 SNEGSKA (reference sequence). The CDR3 totals 11 residues. CDR3 bases: TGCAGCACCGTACACAGCTATGGCTACACCTTC. Encoded protein: CSTVHSYGYTF.